This entry features one T cell receptor beta chain sequence. Whether given at about 4 or about 12 weeks, second doses were pooled. Only in-frame clones appear in the TCRdb table, and some are missing; sequencing was by immunoSEQ multiplex PCR. This sample has 90,000 to 150,000 clones, with about 85% found just once. The sample comes from a study of T cell responses to AZD1222 COVID-19 vaccine. The sample here was peripheral blood, taken 28 days after the second AZD1222 dose. The receptor's source is an adult who received the AZD1222 COVID-19 vaccine.

The CDR3 loop reads CASRPRTGAYNEQFF. The DNA for the CDR3 is TGTGCCAGCAGACCAAGGACAGGGGCCTACAATGAGCAGTTCTTC. The genes are TRBV27 and TRBJ2-1; TRBD1 aligns across 9 bases. The CDR3 has 15 amino acids. Germline values: CDR1 MNHEY, CDR2 SMNVEV (reference sequence). With 6 bases clipped from V and 2 bases from J, the junction kept 5 bases outside the gene matches.